This T cell receptor beta chain was recorded in a study of blood T cell repertoires in COVID-19. Study summary: PBMCs, B-cell-depleted T cells, or T cells provided the cDNA or gDNA that made up the material.

Profiled with immunoSEQ multiplex PCR; TCRdb holds only in-frame clones, not every one. The data show 430,000 or so clones, approximately 88% seen once. CDR3 size: 14 residues. Trimming at V came to 5 bases and at J to 4 bases, leaving 5 bases not matched to a gene. Germline CDR1 reads SEHNR; CDR2 reads FQNEAQ (reference sequence). Ages ranged from roughly 18 to 100 years, with residence in some 25 US areas. The TCR originated in a woman in her 40s who had recovered from COVID-19. The sample taken for sequencing was PBMCs or T cells enriched from blood (not recorded which). The chain joins TRBV7-9 to TRBJ2-1; 7 bases line up with TRBD1. This CDR3 is CASSPGRGYNEQFF. The CDR3 DNA reads as TGTGCCAGCAGCCCGGGCAGGGGGTACAATGAGCAGTTCTTC.